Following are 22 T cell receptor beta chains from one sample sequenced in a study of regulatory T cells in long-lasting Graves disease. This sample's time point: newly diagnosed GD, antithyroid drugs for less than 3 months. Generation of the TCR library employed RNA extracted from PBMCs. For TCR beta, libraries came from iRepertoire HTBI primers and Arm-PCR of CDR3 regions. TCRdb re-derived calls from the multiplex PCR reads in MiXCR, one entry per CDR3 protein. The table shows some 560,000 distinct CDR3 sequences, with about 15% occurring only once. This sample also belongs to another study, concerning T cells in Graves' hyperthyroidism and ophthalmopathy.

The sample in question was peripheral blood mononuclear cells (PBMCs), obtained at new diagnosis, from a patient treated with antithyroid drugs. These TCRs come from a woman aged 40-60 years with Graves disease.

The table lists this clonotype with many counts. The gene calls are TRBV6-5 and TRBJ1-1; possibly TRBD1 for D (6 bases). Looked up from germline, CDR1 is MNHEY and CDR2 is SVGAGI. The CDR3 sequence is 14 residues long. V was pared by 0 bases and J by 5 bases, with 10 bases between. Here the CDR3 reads CASSYSGGRTEAFF. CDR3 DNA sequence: TGTGCCAGCAGTTACTCGGGGGGGCGTACTGAAGCTTTCTTT.

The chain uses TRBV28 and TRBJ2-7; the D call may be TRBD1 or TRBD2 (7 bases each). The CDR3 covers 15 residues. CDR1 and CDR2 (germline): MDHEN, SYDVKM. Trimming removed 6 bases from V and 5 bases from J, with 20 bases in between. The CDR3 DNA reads TGTGCCAGCAGCAGGCGGGGGACAGCCAACCACGAGCAGTACTTC. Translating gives CASSRRGTANHEQYF.

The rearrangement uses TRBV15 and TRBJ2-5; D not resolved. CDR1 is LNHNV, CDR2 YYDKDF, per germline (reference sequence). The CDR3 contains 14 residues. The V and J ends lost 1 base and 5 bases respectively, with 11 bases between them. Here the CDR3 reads CATSRGSVGETQYF. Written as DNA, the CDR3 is TGTGCCACCAGCAGAGGGTCGGTTGGGGAGACCCAGTACTTC.

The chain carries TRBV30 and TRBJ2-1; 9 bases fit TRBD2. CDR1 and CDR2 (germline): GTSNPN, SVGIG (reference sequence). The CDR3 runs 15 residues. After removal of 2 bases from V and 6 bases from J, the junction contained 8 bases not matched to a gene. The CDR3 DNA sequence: TGTGCCTGGAGTAGTGGAAGCGGGGGGTTCAATGAGCAGTTCTTC. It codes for CAWSSGSGGFNEQFF.

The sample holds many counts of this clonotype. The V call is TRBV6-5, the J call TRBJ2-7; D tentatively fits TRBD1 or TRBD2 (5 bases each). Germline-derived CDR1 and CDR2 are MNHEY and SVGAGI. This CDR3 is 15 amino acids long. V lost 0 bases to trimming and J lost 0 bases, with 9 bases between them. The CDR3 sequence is CASSYSVGASYEQYF. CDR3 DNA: TGTGCCAGCAGTTACTCGGTCGGGGCCTCCTACGAGCAGTACTTC.

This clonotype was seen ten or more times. The CDR3 DNA reads as TGCAGTGCGGGACAGGCGCCCTTCTCTGAAGCTTTCTTT. This codes for CSAGQAPFSEAFF. The V call is TRBV20-1, the J call TRBJ1-1; 8 nucleotides align to TRBD1. The V segment lost 6 bases and the J segment 6 bases; nucleotides outside the gene matches: 9. This CDR3 spans 13 amino acids. Germline CDR1 and CDR2: DFQATT and SNEGSKA (reference sequence).

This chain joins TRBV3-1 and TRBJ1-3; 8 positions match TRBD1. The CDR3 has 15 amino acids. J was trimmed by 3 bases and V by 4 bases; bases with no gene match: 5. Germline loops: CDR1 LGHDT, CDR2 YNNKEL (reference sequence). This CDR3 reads CASSRDRGIGNTIYF. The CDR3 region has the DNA TGTGCCAGCAGCCGTGACAGGGGAATTGGAAACACCATATATTTT.

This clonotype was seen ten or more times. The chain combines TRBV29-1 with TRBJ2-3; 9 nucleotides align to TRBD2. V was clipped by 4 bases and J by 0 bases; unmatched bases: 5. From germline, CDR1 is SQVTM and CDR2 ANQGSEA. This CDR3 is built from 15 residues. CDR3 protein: CSVVRGGPSTDTQYF. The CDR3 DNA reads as TGCAGCGTTGTGCGGGGGGGTCCTAGCACAGATACGCAGTATTTT.

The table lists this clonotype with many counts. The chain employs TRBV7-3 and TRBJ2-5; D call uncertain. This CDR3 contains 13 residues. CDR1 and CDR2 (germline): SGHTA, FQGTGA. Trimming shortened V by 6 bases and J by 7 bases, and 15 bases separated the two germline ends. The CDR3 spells CASSDGSVGTQYF. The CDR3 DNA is TGTGCCAGCAGTGACGGATCAGTTGGGACCCAGTACTTC.

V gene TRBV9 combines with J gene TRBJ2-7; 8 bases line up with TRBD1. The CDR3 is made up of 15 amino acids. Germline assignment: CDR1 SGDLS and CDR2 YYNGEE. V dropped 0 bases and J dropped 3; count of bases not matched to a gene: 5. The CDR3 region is CASSVDETGVYEQYF. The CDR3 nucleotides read TGTGCCAGCAGCGTAGACGAGACAGGGGTCTACGAGCAGTACTTC.

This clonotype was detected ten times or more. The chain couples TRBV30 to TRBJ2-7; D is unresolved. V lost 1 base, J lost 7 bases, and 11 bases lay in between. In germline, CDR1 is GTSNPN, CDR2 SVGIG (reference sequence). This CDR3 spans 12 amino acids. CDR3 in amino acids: CAWSGPMGEQYF. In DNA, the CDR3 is TGTGCCTGGAGTGGGCCTATGGGGGAGCAGTACTTC.

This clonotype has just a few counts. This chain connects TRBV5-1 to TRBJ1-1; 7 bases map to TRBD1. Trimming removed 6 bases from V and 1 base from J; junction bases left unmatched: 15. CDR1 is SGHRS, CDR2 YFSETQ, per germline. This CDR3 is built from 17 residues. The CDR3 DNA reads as TGCGCCAGCATCGAAGGTTTAGGGGGCCGGACGAACACTGAAGCTTTCTTT. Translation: CASIEGLGGRTNTEAFF.

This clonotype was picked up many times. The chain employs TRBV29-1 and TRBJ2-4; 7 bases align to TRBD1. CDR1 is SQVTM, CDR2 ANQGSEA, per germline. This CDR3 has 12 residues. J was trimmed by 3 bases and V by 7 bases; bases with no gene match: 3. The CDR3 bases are TGCAGCGCACAGGGGAACAAAAACATTCAGTACTTC. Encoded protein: CSAQGNKNIQYF.

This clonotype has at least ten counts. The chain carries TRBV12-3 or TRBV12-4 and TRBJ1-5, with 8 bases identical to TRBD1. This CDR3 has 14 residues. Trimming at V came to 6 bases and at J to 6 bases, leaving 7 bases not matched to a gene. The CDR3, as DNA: TGTGCCAGCAGCACCGGGACAGGCGGTCAGCCCCAGCATTTT. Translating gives CASSTGTGGQPQHF.

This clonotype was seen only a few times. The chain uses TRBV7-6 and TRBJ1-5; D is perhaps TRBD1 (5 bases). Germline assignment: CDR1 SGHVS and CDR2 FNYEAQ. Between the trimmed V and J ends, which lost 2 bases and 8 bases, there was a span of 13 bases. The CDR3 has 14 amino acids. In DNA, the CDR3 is TGTGCCAGCAGCTTACAGGGTGGTAAGGAGCCCCAGCATTTT. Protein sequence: CASSLQGGKEPQHF.

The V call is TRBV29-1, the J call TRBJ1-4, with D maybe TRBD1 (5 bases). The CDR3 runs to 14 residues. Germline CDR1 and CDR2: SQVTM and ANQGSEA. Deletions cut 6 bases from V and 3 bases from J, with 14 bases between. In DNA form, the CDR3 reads TGCAGCGTACGCCAGGGTTCTGCTAATGAAAAACTGTTTTTT. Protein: CSVRQGSANEKLFF.

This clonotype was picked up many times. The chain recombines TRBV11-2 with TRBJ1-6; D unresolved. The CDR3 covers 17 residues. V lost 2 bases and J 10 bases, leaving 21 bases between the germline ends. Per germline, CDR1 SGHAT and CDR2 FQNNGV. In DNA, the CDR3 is TGTGCCAGCAGCTTAAGGTTCTCGGGCGGACCCAGATCACCCCTCCACTTT. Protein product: CASSLRFSGGPRSPLHF.

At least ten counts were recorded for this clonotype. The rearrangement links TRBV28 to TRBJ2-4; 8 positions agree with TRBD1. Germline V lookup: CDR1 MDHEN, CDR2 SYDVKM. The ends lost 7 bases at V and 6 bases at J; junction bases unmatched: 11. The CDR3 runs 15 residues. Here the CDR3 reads CASTGGTGWGNIQYF. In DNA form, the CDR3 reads TGTGCCAGCACCGGCGGGACAGGCTGGGGAAACATTCAGTACTTC.

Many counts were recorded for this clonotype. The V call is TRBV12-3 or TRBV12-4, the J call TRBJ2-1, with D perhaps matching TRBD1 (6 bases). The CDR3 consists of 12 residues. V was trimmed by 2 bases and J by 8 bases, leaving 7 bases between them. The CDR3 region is CASSLQGYEQFF. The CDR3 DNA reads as TGTGCCAGCAGTTTACAGGGGTATGAGCAGTTCTTC.

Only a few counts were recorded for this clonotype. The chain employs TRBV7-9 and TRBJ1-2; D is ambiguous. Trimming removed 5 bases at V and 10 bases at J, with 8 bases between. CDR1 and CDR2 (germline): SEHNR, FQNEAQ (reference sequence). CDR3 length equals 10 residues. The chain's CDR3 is CASSRAHYTF. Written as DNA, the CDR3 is TGTGCCAGCAGCCGGGCCCACTACACCTTC.

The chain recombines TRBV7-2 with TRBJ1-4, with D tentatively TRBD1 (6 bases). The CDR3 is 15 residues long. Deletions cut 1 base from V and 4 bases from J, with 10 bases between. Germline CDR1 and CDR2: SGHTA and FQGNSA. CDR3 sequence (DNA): TGTGCCAGCAGCTTAGACAGGGACCGTAATGAAAAACTGTTTTTT. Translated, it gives CASSLDRDRNEKLFF.

The CDR3 loop reads CASSQEAQPFASQYF. DNA for the CDR3: TGCGCCAGCAGCCAAGAGGCCCAGCCCTTTGCTTCGCAGTATTTT. This chain joins TRBV4-1 and TRBJ2-3; D uncertain. The length of the CDR3 is 15 residues. The V end lost 0 bases, the J end lost 10 bases, and 17 bases lay between the germline ends. In germline, CDR1 is MGHRA, CDR2 YSYEKL.